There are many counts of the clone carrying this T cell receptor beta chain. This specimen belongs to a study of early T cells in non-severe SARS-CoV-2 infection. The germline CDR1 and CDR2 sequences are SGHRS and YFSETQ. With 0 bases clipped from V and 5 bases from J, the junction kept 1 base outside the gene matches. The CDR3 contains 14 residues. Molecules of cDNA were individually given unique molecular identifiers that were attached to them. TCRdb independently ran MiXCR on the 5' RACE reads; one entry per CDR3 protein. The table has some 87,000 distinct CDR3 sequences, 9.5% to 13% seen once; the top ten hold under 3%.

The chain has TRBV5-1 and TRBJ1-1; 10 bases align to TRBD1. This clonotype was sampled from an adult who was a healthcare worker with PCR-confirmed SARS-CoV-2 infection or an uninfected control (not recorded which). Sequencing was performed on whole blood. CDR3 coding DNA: TGCGCCAGCAGCTTGGAGGGACAGGGGACTGAAGCTTTCTTT. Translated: CASSLEGQGTEAFF.